This T cell receptor (beta chain) was sequenced in a study of T cell responses to AZD1222 COVID-19 vaccine. Whole-study findings and limits: Dominant CD4 TCR responses targeted spike regions 160-218 and 743-854. The number of AZD1222 recipients seropositive at baseline was only five to seven.

Clones were read by immunoSEQ multiplex PCR, and TCRdb kept only the in-frame ones, dropping some. The table shows more than 85,000 clones, with 84% occurring only once. Germline CDR1 is LGHDT and CDR2 is YNNKEL (reference sequence). Trimming stripped 2 bases from V and 1 base from J, with 8 bases between. CDR3 length equals 15 residues. On this clone itself: No antigen is known for it.

The chain joins TRBV3-1 (or the pseudogene TRBV3-2) to TRBJ2-2; D is possibly TRBD1 (5 bases). This receptor was obtained from an adult in good health. The source material was peripheral blood, sampled on day 0 of AZD1222 vaccination. The CDR3 spells CASSQRQLNTGELFF. CDR3 sequence (DNA): TGTGCCAGCAGCCAAAGACAGCTGAACACCGGGGAGCTGTTTTTT.